One sample yielded the 27 T cell receptor beta chains listed below, sequenced in a study of T cells in Graves' hyperthyroidism and ophthalmopathy. Regions amplified from RNA transcripts were the TCR beta CDR3 regions. In the first-round RT-PCR of the TCR CDR3, the HTBI primer set was used. TCRdb reanalysed the multiplex PCR reads using MiXCR and keeps one entry per CDR3 protein. The sample yields under 800,000 distinct CDR3 sequences, approximately 15% seen once. The sample taken for sequencing was blood. The receptors were gathered from a young woman with Graves' hyperthyroidism.

This clonotype occurred many times. The chain has TRBV10-1 and TRBJ1-3; D not resolved. This CDR3 spans 14 amino acids. Germline V CDR1 and CDR2: WNHNN, SYGVQD (reference sequence). V lost 2 bases to trimming and J lost 2 bases, with 7 bases between them. The CDR3 DNA reads TGCGCCAGCAGTGAGGAGACTCCTGGAAACACCATATATTTT. Its protein is CASSEETPGNTIYF.

This clonotype was seen many times. This rearrangement joins TRBV6-1 to TRBJ1-5; D is undetermined. CDR3 size: 13 residues. CDR1 is MNHNS, CDR2 SASEGT, per germline. The germline V and J ends were trimmed by 4 bases and 3 bases, with 7 bases remaining between them. The CDR3 loop reads CASSVTDNQPQHF. The DNA of the CDR3 is TGTGCCAGCAGTGTAACAGACAATCAGCCCCAGCATTTT.

This clonotype was found many times. This chain uses TRBV18 with TRBJ1-1; TRBD1 matches at 7 bases. V shed 4 bases, J shed 5 bases, and the junction held 10 bases outside the gene matches. The CDR3 is made up of 15 amino acids. Germline CDR1 and CDR2: KGHSH and LQKENI. CDR3 sequence (DNA): TGTGCCAGCTCACGACAAACAGGGGTCGAGACTGAAGCTTTCTTT. This encodes CASSRQTGVETEAFF.

This clonotype was recorded at least ten times. The CDR3 region has the DNA TGTGCCAGCAGACAGACTAGCGGAACCTACGAGCAGTACTTC. This encodes CASRQTSGTYEQYF. The rearrangement joins TRBV12-3 or TRBV12-4 to TRBJ2-7; 9 nucleotides align to TRBD2. This CDR3 region has 14 residues. The V gene end was trimmed by 6 bases and the J gene end by 2 bases; junction bases not matched to a gene: 5.

This clonotype was observed at least ten times. The chain is built from TRBV30 and TRBJ2-2; a possible D gene is TRBD1 (6 bases). The CDR3 is 14 amino acids. Trimming took 2 bases from V and 4 from J, leaving 11 bases between them. Germline CDR1 is GTSNPN and CDR2 is SVGIG (reference sequence). The CDR3 loop reads CAWSKGVGTGELFF. The CDR3, as DNA: TGTGCCTGGAGTAAGGGGGTGGGCACCGGGGAGCTGTTTTTT. The full variable domain, its missing parts supplied by reference TRBV30 and TRBJ2-2, is SQTIHQWPATLVQPVGSPLSLECTVEGTSNPNLYWYRQAAGRGLQLLFYSVGIGQISSEVPQNLSASRPQDRQFILSSKKLLLSDSGFYLCAWSKGVGTGELFFGEGSRLTVL.

This clonotype has at least ten counts. The rearrangement uses TRBV19 and TRBJ2-6; D possibly corresponds to TRBD2 (5 bases). This CDR3 is built from 15 residues. The V end was cut by 3 bases, the J end by 2 bases, with 8 bases between. Germline CDR1 and CDR2: LNHDA and SQIVND (reference sequence). DNA for the CDR3: TGTGCCAGTAGTATCACGGGGACTGGGGCCAACGTCCTGACTTTC. Protein: CASSITGTGANVLTF.

This clonotype was detected ten times or more. This chain joins TRBV11-2 and TRBJ2-1; 7 positions agree with TRBD2. The CDR3 length is 16 residues. The V gene's germline CDR1 is SGHAT and CDR2 FQNNGV. Trimming at V came to 3 bases and at J to 3 bases, leaving 8 bases not matched to a gene. CDR3 coding DNA: TGTGCCAGCAGCTTTAGCTCGGGCGGGAGCTACAATGAGCAGTTCTTC. Its protein is CASSFSSGGSYNEQFF.

This clonotype was detected a few times. The chain couples TRBV4-1 to TRBJ2-7; 8 bases fit TRBD2. After removal of 2 bases from V and 1 base from J, the junction contained 13 bases not matched to a gene. The CDR3 is 18 amino acids. Germline V CDR1 and CDR2: MGHRA, YSYEKL. The CDR3 nucleotides are TGCGCCAGCAGCCAAAGCACGTTCTCAGCGGGAGTTTCCTACGAGCAGTACTTC. Translated, it gives CASSQSTFSAGVSYEQYF.

This chain uses TRBV6-2 or TRBV6-3 with TRBJ1-6, with D hard to call. Trimming removed 2 bases at V and 8 bases at J, with 10 bases between. The CDR3 runs 14 residues. The germline V gene has CDR1 MNHEY and CDR2 SVGEGT. The CDR3 sequence is CASSYASPDSPLHF. The CDR3 bases are TGTGCCAGCAGTTACGCATCTCCGGATTCACCCCTCCACTTT.

This clonotype was detected ten times or more. This chain joins TRBV28 and TRBJ2-7, with no clear D. The germline V gene has CDR1 MDHEN and CDR2 SYDVKM. Trimming shortened V by 2 bases and J by 7 bases, and 15 bases separated the two germline ends. The CDR3 runs 14 residues. CDR3 bases: TGTGCCAGCAGTTTACTTCCGGTCTCACGGGAGCAGTACTTC. Protein product: CASSLLPVSREQYF.

This chain uses TRBV7-3 with TRBJ2-2, with a possible D match to TRBD2 (6 bases). This CDR3 has 15 amino acids. The V end was cut by 5 bases, the J end by 4 bases, with 14 bases between. The germline V gene has CDR1 SGHTA and CDR2 FQGTGA. The DNA for the CDR3 is TGTGCCAGCAGCCCCTATCCGGGGGTCACCGGGGAGCTGTTTTTT. It yields the protein CASSPYPGVTGELFF. Full variable domain (rest looked up from reference TRBV7-3 and TRBJ2-2): GAGVSQTPSNKVTEKGKYVELRCDPISGHTALYWYRQSLGQGPEFLIYFQGTGAADDSGLPNDRFFAVRPEGSVSTLKIQRTERGDSAVYLCASSPYPGVTGELFFGEGSRLTVL.

This clonotype was counted many times. V is TRBV28 and J is TRBJ2-4; 9 bases map to TRBD1. V gave up 3 bases and J gave up 0 bases; unmatched junction bases: 6. Germline values: CDR1 MDHEN, CDR2 SYDVKM. The CDR3 length is 17 residues. The DNA for the CDR3 is TGTGCCAGCAGTTTGGGACAGGGATCCTTAGCCAAAAACATTCAGTACTTC. This translates into CASSLGQGSLAKNIQYF.

V usage is TRBV19 and J usage is TRBJ1-2, with D uncertain. The CDR3 has 16 amino acids. Trimming shortened V by 2 bases and J by 0 bases, and 13 bases separated the two germline ends. Per the germline V gene, CDR1 is LNHDA and CDR2 is SQIVND (reference sequence). CDR3 region: CASSITPPGTNYGYTF. CDR3 coding DNA: TGTGCCAGTAGTATAACCCCCCCGGGAACTAACTATGGCTACACCTTC.

This clonotype was picked up many times. The chain couples TRBV5-1 to TRBJ1-5; the D gene is possibly TRBD1 (6 bases). CDR1 is SGHRS and CDR2 is YFSETQ in the germline V gene. V lost 6 bases and J lost 1, with 20 bases in between. The CDR3 is made up of 17 amino acids. CDR3 in DNA: TGCGCCAGCACCACTTACCTCCCAGGGGACAGCAATCAGCCCCAGCATTTT. Translated: CASTTYLPGDSNQPQHF. Based on the CDR3 plus reference TRBV5-1 and TRBJ1-5, the full variable domain is KAGVTQTPRYLIKTRGQQVTLSCSPISGHRSVSWYQQTPGQGLQFLFEYFSETQRNKGNFPGRFSGRQFSNSRSEMNVSTLELGDSALYLCASTTYLPGDSNQPQHFGDGTRLSIL.

The chain joins TRBV29-1 to TRBJ2-7; 7 nucleotides align to TRBD2. V trimming: 7 bases; J trimming: 6 bases; junction bases outside the gene matches: 18. Germline lookup yields CDR1 SQVTM and CDR2 ANQGSEA. The CDR3 sequence is 15 residues long. The CDR3 nucleotides are TGCAGCGCCACGAAGACGGGCGGGAGTTCGGGCGAGCAGTACTTC. It translates to CSATKTGGSSGEQYF.

In its sample, this clonotype was seen a few times. This chain links TRBV29-1 with TRBJ2-7; D is undetermined. There are 14 residues in the CDR3. Looked up from germline, CDR1 is SQVTM and CDR2 is ANQGSEA. Trimming pared 1 base from V and 2 bases from J, leaving 12 bases between. The DNA for the CDR3 is TGCAGCGTTGAAGCTATAGAGAGTCCCTACGAGCAGTACTTC. Amino acids: CSVEAIESPYEQYF.

The chain recombines TRBV7-9 with TRBJ1-2; D perhaps matches TRBD1 (5 bases). This CDR3 contains 13 residues. Trimming took 0 bases from V and 6 from J, leaving 8 bases between them. In germline, CDR1 is SEHNR, CDR2 FQNEAQ (reference sequence). This CDR3 reads CASSLAGEDGYTF. The CDR3 DNA is TGTGCCAGCAGCTTAGCGGGGGAAGATGGCTACACCTTC.

This clonotype showed up many times. The chain uses TRBV6-1 and TRBJ2-2; 7 nucleotides match TRBD1. Trimming at V came to 6 bases and at J to 1 base, leaving 11 bases not matched to a gene. Germline values: CDR1 MNHNS, CDR2 SASEGT. CDR3 size: 17 residues. The CDR3 DNA sequence: TGTGCCAGCAGGGATCTTTCCGGGACAGTGAACACCGGGGAGCTGTTTTTT. Translating it yields CASRDLSGTVNTGELFF.

This clonotype was seen a handful of times. V gene TRBV6-2 or TRBV6-3 combines with J gene TRBJ2-5; D uncertain. CDR1 is MNHEY and CDR2 is SVGEGT in the germline V gene. This CDR3 contains 13 residues. Trimming cost V 2 bases and J 5 bases, with 9 bases left between them. CDR3 sequence (DNA): TGTGCCAGCAGTTACACTGGTACGGAGACCCAGTACTTC. This codes for CASSYTGTETQYF.

This clonotype has at least ten counts. The V call is TRBV12-3 or TRBV12-4, the J call TRBJ2-3, with D possibly being TRBD1 (6 bases). This CDR3 spans 16 amino acids. Trimming pared 5 bases from V and 8 bases from J, leaving 23 bases between. CDR3: CASSPPGPPRGGTQYF. The CDR3, as DNA: TGTGCCAGCAGTCCCCCGGGCCCTCCTCGAGGGGGTACGCAGTATTTT.

Ten or more counts support this clonotype. V usage is TRBV27 and J usage is TRBJ2-7; 8 nucleotides agree with TRBD1. With V trimmed by 9 bases and J by 6 bases, 13 bases remained unmatched. The CDR3 runs 14 residues. Germline CDR1 and CDR2: MNHEY and SMNVEV (reference sequence). Written as DNA, the CDR3 is TGTGCCAGTGCCCCGGGACAGGCGGATTGCGAGCAGTACTTC. Encoded protein: CASAPGQADCEQYF.

This clonotype occurred a few times. One end of the junction is discordant with germline, which a read error may explain. CDR3 sequence reads: CSARGTGQYEQYF. CDR3 DNA: TGCAGTGCCAGAGGGACAGGGCAGTACGAGCAGTACTTC. The J gene is TRBJ2-7, the V gene TRBV20-1; TRBD1 agrees at 9 bases. The CDR3 has 13 amino acids. Germline V gene lookup returns CDR1 DFQATT and CDR2 SNEGSKA (reference sequence).

This sequence joins TRBV30 and TRBJ1-5, with a weak D call TRBD1 (6 bases). Germline V gene sequence: CDR1 GTSNPN, CDR2 SVGIG (reference sequence). The ends were cut back, 0 bases at V and 4 bases at J, with 16 bases in the middle. The CDR3 has 16 residues. The DNA of the CDR3 is TGTGCCTGGAGTGTTGCATGGGGCCAGGGGAATCAGCCCCAGCATTTT. It specifies CAWSVAWGQGNQPQHF.

This clonotype appeared many times. V usage is TRBV4-1 and J usage is TRBJ2-3; D not certain. CDR3 length equals 12 residues. V was clipped by 2 bases and J by 4 bases, with 4 bases between them. Germline CDR1 reads MGHRA; CDR2 reads YSYEKL. Here the CDR3 reads CASSQISDTQYF. The CDR3 nucleotides are TGCGCCAGCAGCCAAATCTCAGATACGCAGTATTTT.

There are many counts of this clonotype. A junction boundary mismatches the germline segment, possibly from a read error. V is TRBV6-1 and J is TRBJ1-3; D call uncertain. CDR3 size: 15 residues. Germline V gene lookup returns CDR1 MNHNS and CDR2 SASEGT. For the CDR3, the DNA is TGTGCCAGCACTGAAAGGCGATCCTCTGGAAACACCATATATTTT. Residues: CASTERRSSGNTIYF.

This clonotype was found many times. The rearrangement joins TRBV27 to TRBJ2-3; D is ambiguous. CDR3 size: 13 residues. V lost 3 bases and J 5 bases, leaving 9 bases between the germline ends. The germline CDR1 and CDR2 sequences are MNHEY and SMNVEV (reference sequence). The CDR3 protein is CASSFRRRDTQYF. The CDR3 bases are TGTGCCAGCAGTTTTCGTCGGAGAGATACGCAGTATTTT.

The chain combines TRBV6-5 with TRBJ2-3; 8 nucleotides align to TRBD2. This CDR3 has 15 residues. Germline CDR1 reads MNHEY; CDR2 reads SVGAGI. Trimming took 4 bases from V and 6 from J; bases not matched to a gene: 9. CDR3 amino acids: CASSSGGSGADTQYF. CDR3 sequence (DNA): TGTGCCAGCAGTTCTGGGGGTAGCGGGGCCGATACGCAGTATTTT.